Following are 22 T cell receptor beta chains from one sample sequenced in a study of shared clonotypes between healthy human individuals. Generated by immunoSEQ multiplex PCR, the TCRdb table keeps only in-frame clones and is missing some. The table has over a million clones, 95% to 99% seen once; the top ten hold approximately 0.45%. The sequenced material came from naive CD4+ T cells sorted from blood. Subset: CD45RA+ positively selected. These receptor sequences come from a man aged 25 to 40 in good health.

The chain is built from TRBV6-5 and TRBJ1-2; possibly TRBD1 for D (6 bases). The CDR3 runs 16 residues. Germline V gene lookup returns CDR1 MNHEY and CDR2 SVGAGI. V shed 0 bases and J shed 4 bases, with 15 bases lying between them. DNA of the CDR3: TGTGCCAGCAGTTACTCGTCGTGGGGGGGCCCCTATGGCTACACCTTC. Translation: CASSYSSWGGPYGYTF.

The V gene is TRBV29-1, the J gene TRBJ1-4; 9 bases line up with TRBD1. The CDR3 is made up of 13 amino acids. The germline V gene encodes CDR1 SQVTM and CDR2 ANQGSEA. J was trimmed by 7 bases and V by 5 bases; bases with no gene match: 5. The CDR3 reads CSVRTGAGEKLFF. The CDR3 DNA reads TGCAGCGTTCGGACAGGGGCCGGTGAAAAACTGTTTTTT.

The CDR3 sequence: CASSLTASLAYGYTF. In DNA, the CDR3 is TGTGCCAGCAGCTTAACTGCAAGCCTAGCCTATGGCTACACCTTC. The chain employs TRBV7-3 and TRBJ1-2; D is undetermined. This CDR3 has 15 amino acids. Trimming removed 0 bases from V and 4 bases from J, with 12 bases in between. CDR1 is SGHTA, CDR2 FQGTGA, per germline.

As for this clone: The identical CDR3 is also encoded by other nucleotide sequences in the sample. V is TRBV5-1 and J is TRBJ2-1; 7 bases are shared with TRBD1. The germline gives CDR1 SGHRS, CDR2 YFSETQ. CDR3 length: 14 amino acids. J gave up 7 bases and V 0 bases, and 4 bases lay outside the gene matches. CDR3 DNA: TGCGCCAGCAGCTTGGGAACAGGGGATAATGAGCAGTTCTTC. Translation gives CASSLGTGDNEQFF.

The V and J genes are TRBV28 and TRBJ1-4, with TRBD1 matching 10 bases. The junction had 5 bases not matched to a gene; V was cut back by 4 bases and J by 6 bases. From germline, CDR1 is MDHEN and CDR2 SYDVKM. The CDR3 totals 15 residues. CDR3 region: CASSSPGTGDEKLFF. The CDR3 DNA sequence: TGTGCCAGCAGTTCCCCCGGGACAGGGGATGAAAAACTGTTTTTT.

This chain links TRBV7-9 with TRBJ2-7, with 7 positions matching TRBD2. CDR3 length: 15 amino acids. Germline V gene sequence: CDR1 SEHNR, CDR2 FQNEAQ (reference sequence). The V gene end was trimmed by 2 bases and the J gene end by 4 bases; junction bases not matched to a gene: 8. The CDR3 DNA reads as TGTGCCAGCAGCTTATCGGGCGGGAGTCGGTACGAGCAGTACTTC. Amino acid sequence: CASSLSGGSRYEQYF.

The chain carries TRBV7-2 and TRBJ2-2; 7 bases are shared with TRBD2. This CDR3 contains 16 residues. J gave up 4 bases and V 6 bases, and 11 bases lay outside the gene matches. Germline values: CDR1 SGHTA, CDR2 FQGNSA. The CDR3 DNA is TGTGCCAGCAGGGGCCCGGGACTACAATCCACCGGGGAGCTGTTTTTT. Encoded protein: CASRGPGLQSTGELFF.

For this clone: The same CDR3 arises from other DNA sequences in this sample as well. This chain joins TRBV6-1 and TRBJ1-1; D unclear. V was trimmed by 1 base and J by 3 bases, leaving 6 bases between them. Germline V gene sequence: CDR1 MNHNS, CDR2 SASEGT. CDR3 length: 13 amino acids. CDR3 region: CASSEGGDTEAFF. The CDR3 coding sequence is TGTGCCAGCAGTGAAGGGGGAGACACTGAAGCTTTCTTT.

In DNA, the CDR3 is TGTGCCAGCAGCTTGTTTCAAGGACTTACTAACGGTGAGCAGTTCTTC. This translates into CASSLFQGLTNGEQFF. The V call is TRBV7-2, the J call TRBJ2-1; weak D call: TRBD2 (5 bases). This CDR3 contains 16 residues. The germline V gene encodes CDR1 SGHTA and CDR2 FQGNSA. V lost 3 bases and J lost 9, with 21 bases in between.

The rearrangement links TRBV5-1 to TRBJ2-1; 11 bases match TRBD2. The CDR3 covers 16 residues. Germline assignment: CDR1 SGHRS and CDR2 YFSETQ. The V gene end was trimmed by 5 bases and the J gene end by 0 bases; junction bases not matched to a gene: 4. In nucleotides, the CDR3 is TGCGCCAGCAGACTAACTAGCGGGAGCTCCTACAATGAGCAGTTCTTC. It yields the protein CASRLTSGSSYNEQFF.

The CDR3 is CASRMGDFKAYEQYF. The CDR3 coding sequence is TGTGCCAGCAGAATGGGGGACTTCAAAGCCTACGAGCAGTACTTC. This sequence joins TRBV28 and TRBJ2-7; a weak D match, TRBD2 (6 bases). V was clipped by 6 bases and J by 2 bases, with 17 bases between them. The CDR3 sequence is 15 residues long. Germline CDR1 is MDHEN and CDR2 is SYDVKM.

The CDR3 region is CASSQGVVVGETQYF. CDR3 in DNA: TGTGCCAGCAGCCAAGGGGTGGTCGTCGGGGAGACCCAGTACTTC. J is TRBJ2-5 and V is TRBV14; D call uncertain. Deletions cut 1 base from V and 5 bases from J, with 14 bases between. CDR1 and CDR2 from the germline V gene are SGHDN and FVKESK. This CDR3 region has 15 residues.

The chain carries TRBV11-2 and TRBJ1-3; D is unclear. Looked up from germline, CDR1 is SGHAT and CDR2 is FQNNGV. V was clipped by 5 bases and J by 0 bases, with 11 bases between them. This CDR3 is built from 15 residues. CDR3 nucleotide sequence: TGTGCCAGCAGCCAAGGCCGACTCTCTGGAAACACCATATATTTT. Its translation: CASSQGRLSGNTIYF.

The chain joins TRBV5-4 to TRBJ1-3; D remains ambiguous. The CDR3 sequence is 15 residues long. Germline V CDR1 and CDR2: SGHNT, YYREEE (reference sequence). V was clipped by 0 bases and J by 0 bases, with 7 bases between them. CDR3 in amino acids: CASSLEVHSGNTIYF. CDR3 nucleotide sequence: TGTGCCAGCAGCTTGGAGGTCCACTCTGGAAACACCATATATTTT. Complete variable domain (other parts from reference TRBV5-4 and TRBJ1-3): ETGVTQSPTHLIKTRGQQVTLRCSSQSGHNTVSWYQQALGQGPQFIFQYYREEENGRGNFPPRFSGLQFPNYSSELNVNALELDDSALYLCASSLEVHSGNTIYFGEGSWLTVV.

The rearrangement uses TRBV29-1 and TRBJ2-7, with 8 bases matching TRBD2. V was pared by 5 bases and J by 6 bases, with 15 bases of the junction left unmatched. Germline CDR1 reads SQVTM; CDR2 reads ANQGSEA. The CDR3 is 15 residues long. The CDR3 reads CSVSLRGGEFAEQYF. CDR3 coding DNA: TGCAGCGTTTCACTACGGGGGGGCGAGTTTGCCGAGCAGTACTTC.

V is TRBV7-3 and J is TRBJ1-1, with D possibly being TRBD1 (6 bases). The germline gives CDR1 SGHTA, CDR2 FQGTGA. The CDR3 has 13 residues. Trimming shortened V by 5 bases and J by 8 bases, and 15 bases separated the two germline ends. The CDR3 bases are TGTGCCAGCAGCCACGGGGGCATCGTAGAAGCTTTCTTT. Amino acids: CASSHGGIVEAFF.

The chain recombines TRBV6-6 with TRBJ2-1; D not resolved. The CDR3 loop spans 13 amino acids. CDR1 and CDR2 from the germline V gene are MNHNY and SVGAGI (reference sequence). The V end was cut by 2 bases, the J end by 3 bases, with 5 bases between. The CDR3 is CASSYLNYNEQFF. Written as DNA, the CDR3 is TGTGCCAGCAGTTACCTGAACTACAATGAGCAGTTCTTC.

This rearrangement joins TRBV19 to TRBJ1-2; 7 bases are shared with TRBD1. Unmatched junction bases numbered 12, after V lost 10 bases and J lost 1 base. CDR1 LNHDA and CDR2 SQIVND come from the germline V gene (reference sequence). The CDR3 covers 15 residues. The CDR3 is CATAPRTGYNYGYTF. CDR3 in DNA: TGTGCCACCGCCCCCAGGACAGGCTATAACTATGGCTACACCTTC.

The chain employs TRBV19 and TRBJ2-6, with unresolved D. V lost 7 bases, J lost 2 bases, and 9 bases lay in between. This CDR3 spans 14 amino acids. Germline-derived CDR1 and CDR2 are LNHDA and SQIVND (reference sequence). In DNA form, the CDR3 reads TGTGCCAGTACCTCCGGGCCTGGGGCCAACGTCCTGACTTTC. This translates into CASTSGPGANVLTF.

The chain employs TRBV29-1 and TRBJ2-1; TRBD2 agrees at 11 bases. From germline, CDR1 is SQVTM and CDR2 ANQGSEA. This CDR3 contains 20 residues. The V and J ends lost 6 bases and 2 bases, in that order; junction bases with no gene match: 21. CDR3 sequence (DNA): TGCAGCGTGGGCGCTGACGGACTCGGGACTAGCGGAAAAGCCTACAATGAGCAGTTCTTC. Its translation is CSVGADGLGTSGKAYNEQFF.

V usage is TRBV27 and J usage is TRBJ2-7; D remains ambiguous. This CDR3 is 13 amino acids long. Germline CDR1 and CDR2: MNHEY and SMNVEV (reference sequence). Trimming removed 3 bases at V and 2 bases at J, with 8 bases between. CDR3 sequence reads: CASSFGETYEQYF. The CDR3 nucleotides read TGTGCCAGCAGTTTCGGTGAGACCTACGAGCAGTACTTC.

CDR3 DNA: TGTGCCAGTAGTAGGAGACTAGCGGGCACAGATACGCAGTATTTT. Encoded protein: CASSRRLAGTDTQYF. The J gene is TRBJ2-3, the V gene TRBV19; 9 positions agree with TRBD2. The CDR3 consists of 15 residues. The germline V gene encodes CDR1 LNHDA and CDR2 SQIVND (reference sequence). Trimming removed 4 bases from V and 1 base from J; junction bases left unmatched: 3.